Given below is one T cell receptor beta chain in context. No antigen is known for it. This sample was taken from a study of T cell responses to AZD1222 COVID-19 vaccine. Study-level points and caveats: At 160-218 and 743-854, vaccine-associated CD4 TCRs were dominant, and they spanned spike. Clonal diversity was possibly underestimated; the donors were predominantly white British and more often female. Unmutated variant regions are reportedly the target of nearly half of TCRs that are spike-specific.

Sequenced by immunoSEQ multiplex PCR; TCRdb stores in-frame clones only, minus some. The profile shows approximately 100,000 clones, around 87% of them singletons. This CDR3 is built from 15 residues. CDR1 is MGHDK, CDR2 SYGVNS, per germline. Trimming took off 2 bases at V and 5 bases at J, with 15 bases between the two ends. The chain carries TRBV25-1 and TRBJ1-1, with a weak D call TRBD1 (5 bases). The material sequenced was peripheral blood, taken 28 days after the second AZD1222 dose. This clonotype was obtained from an adult who received the AZD1222 COVID-19 vaccine. CDR3 nucleotide sequence: TGTGCCAGCAGTGAAGCGGGGGTCCGGAGGACTGAAGCTTTCTTT. This gives the protein CASSEAGVRRTEAFF.